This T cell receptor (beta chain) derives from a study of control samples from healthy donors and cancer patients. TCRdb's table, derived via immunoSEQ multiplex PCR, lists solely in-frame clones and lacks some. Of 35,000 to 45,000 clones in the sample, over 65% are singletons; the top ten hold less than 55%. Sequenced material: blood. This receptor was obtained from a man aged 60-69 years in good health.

The CDR3 DNA reads TGTGCCAGCTCAGGGGCGTTTAGCTCCTACAATGAGCAGTTCTTC. It yields the protein CASSGAFSSYNEQFF. The genes are TRBV18 and TRBJ2-1; maybe TRBD1 (5 bases). Per the germline V gene, CDR1 is KGHSH and CDR2 is LQKENI. Trimming stripped 5 bases from V and 0 bases from J, with 11 bases between. The CDR3 length is 15 residues.